Following are 18 T cell receptor beta chains from one sample sequenced in a study of technical replicates of blood from a few donors. The repertoire was sequenced with immunoSEQ multiplex PCR; TCRdb's copy has only in-frame clones and lacks some. Here the sample spans 60,000 to 65,000 clones, around 88% being singletons. The sequenced sample consisted of PBMCs. The receptors derive from a human donor in good health. Some clones in this sample may be carry-over from other donors' samples.

The rearrangement joins TRBV7-2 to TRBJ2-5, with 9 bases lining up with TRBD2. The V segment lost 7 bases and the J segment 5 bases; nucleotides outside the gene matches: 20. CDR3 length: 18 amino acids. In germline, CDR1 is SGHTA, CDR2 FQGNSA. CDR3 sequence reads: CASTPNAPKRGARETQYF. The CDR3 bases are TGTGCCAGCACCCCCAACGCCCCCAAGCGGGGGGCCCGGGAGACCCAGTACTTC.

The chain has TRBV7-9 and TRBJ1-2, with D perhaps matching TRBD1 (6 bases). The CDR3 length is 16 residues. The V end lost 1 base, the J end lost 8 bases, and 20 bases lay between the germline ends. The germline V gene has CDR1 SEHNR and CDR2 FQNEAQ (reference sequence). In nucleotides, the CDR3 is TGTGCCAGCAGCTTAGGATCTGGGACATCCCTCGGCGGCTACACCTTC. It yields the protein CASSLGSGTSLGGYTF.

J is TRBJ2-3 and V is TRBV4-3, with 7 nucleotides matching TRBD2. Germline CDR1 is LGHNA and CDR2 is YSLEER. The CDR3 runs to 16 residues. V gave up 0 bases and J gave up 1 base; unmatched junction bases: 4. The CDR3 nucleotides are TGCGCCAGCAGCCAAGAACTGCTAGCGGGCACAGATACGCAGTATTTT. Amino acids: CASSQELLAGTDTQYF.

The rearrangement uses TRBV25-1 and TRBJ1-1; D is unresolved. The germline CDR1 and CDR2 sequences are MGHDK and SYGVNS. The V end was cut by 8 bases, the J end by 4 bases, with 11 bases between. The CDR3 is made up of 12 amino acids. CDR3 loop: CASGQVGTEAFF. CDR3 in DNA: TGTGCCAGCGGTCAGGTGGGCACTGAAGCTTTCTTT.

J is TRBJ2-3 and V is TRBV27, with 7 bases lining up with TRBD2. The germline V gene has CDR1 MNHEY and CDR2 SMNVEV (reference sequence). The CDR3 covers 20 residues. With 1 base clipped from V and 5 bases from J, the junction kept 21 bases outside the gene matches. The CDR3 DNA sequence: TGTGCCAGCAGTTTATTGGGAGGGTGGGGGGGGTTCTCGTTTGGAGATACGCAGTATTTT. Its protein is CASSLLGGWGGFSFGDTQYF.

This clone was seen a few times. J is TRBJ1-1 and V is TRBV11-1, with D uncertain. This CDR3 contains 13 residues. The V gene lost 1 base and the J gene lost 7 bases, with 10 bases spanning the gap. CDR1 is SGHAT and CDR2 is FQDESV in the germline V gene (reference sequence). The CDR3 here is CASSLGAEYEAFF. Written as DNA, the CDR3 is TGTGCCAGCAGCTTAGGGGCAGAATATGAAGCTTTCTTT.

This clone was found a few times. The V gene is TRBV19, the J gene TRBJ2-7; D perhaps matches TRBD2 (5 bases). V was shortened by 7 bases and J by 0 bases, with 10 bases between the two germline ends. The germline V gene has CDR1 LNHDA and CDR2 SQIVND (reference sequence). This CDR3 is built from 13 residues. The DNA for the CDR3 is TGTGCCAGTACGGGAACGTACTCCTACGAGCAGTACTTC. It yields the protein CASTGTYSYEQYF.

The J gene is TRBJ1-5, the V gene TRBV4-3; D unresolved. Per the germline V gene, CDR1 is LGHNA and CDR2 is YSLEER. The CDR3 length is 14 residues. The germline V and J ends were trimmed by 2 bases and 6 bases, with 11 bases remaining between them. CDR3 nucleotides: TGCGCCAGCAGCCAATATACATTTGGTCAGCCCCAGCATTTT. Residues: CASSQYTFGQPQHF.

The V and J genes are TRBV2 and TRBJ1-2, with TRBD1 identical over 7 bases. V was pared by 8 bases and J by 4 bases, with 19 bases of the junction left unmatched. Germline V gene lookup returns CDR1 SNHLY and CDR2 FYNNEI. This CDR3 has 17 amino acids. CDR3 in DNA: TGTGCCAGCCGCCTTTTCCCTGCTAGGACAGGATCCTATGGCTACACCTTC. Its protein product is CASRLFPARTGSYGYTF.

This clone has just one count. The chain carries TRBV4-1 and TRBJ1-4; 8 bases map to TRBD1. The CDR3 totals 15 residues. CDR1 and CDR2 from the germline V gene are MGHRA and YSYEKL. Trimming removed 4 bases from V and 7 bases from J; junction bases left unmatched: 8. The CDR3 DNA is TGCGCCAGCAGCCCCGACAGGGGCGTTTTTGAAAAACTGTTTTTT. Its protein is CASSPDRGVFEKLFF.

The J gene is TRBJ1-2, the V gene TRBV25-1; unclear D gene. CDR1 is MGHDK, CDR2 SYGVNS, per germline. The CDR3 contains 12 residues. Trimming removed 1 base at V and 8 bases at J, with 8 bases between. The CDR3 spells CASSESGLGYTF. The CDR3 DNA reads as TGTGCCAGCAGTGAATCTGGGCTCGGCTACACCTTC.

This sequence joins TRBV7-2 and TRBJ2-5, with 7 positions matching TRBD2. Per the germline V gene, CDR1 is SGHTA and CDR2 is FQGNSA. J lost 0 bases, V lost 8 bases, and 3 bases had no gene match. CDR3 length: 13 residues. The DNA of the CDR3 is TGTGCCAGCGGAGCGGGAAACCAAGAGACCCAGTACTTC. This codes for CASGAGNQETQYF.

The rearrangement uses TRBV10-3 and TRBJ2-2; 10 bases map to TRBD1. Germline V CDR1 and CDR2: ENHRY, SYGVKD. The junction had 9 bases not matched to a gene; V was cut back by 6 bases and J by 5 bases. This CDR3 has 16 residues. The CDR3 DNA reads TGTGCCATCAGAAAGGGGACAGGGGCGGAAACCGGGGAGCTGTTTTTT. Its translation: CAIRKGTGAETGELFF.

This chain joins TRBV6-1 and TRBJ2-5; D not certain. Deletions cut 6 bases from V and 2 bases from J, with 4 bases between. Germline CDR1 MNHNS, CDR2 SASEGT. CDR3 length equals 11 residues. The CDR3 sequence is CASSLQETQYF. CDR3 bases: TGTGCCAGCAGCCTTCAAGAGACCCAGTACTTC.

The chain is built from TRBV28 and TRBJ2-1, with 13 nucleotides matching TRBD2. The junction had 11 bases not matched to a gene; V was cut back by 6 bases and J by 3 bases. From germline, CDR1 is MDHEN and CDR2 SYDVKM. The CDR3 totals 18 residues. This chain's CDR3 is CASSPGTSGTVGYNEQFF. The CDR3 DNA follows: TGTGCCAGCAGCCCCGGGACTAGCGGGACCGTGGGCTACAATGAGCAGTTCTTC.

In this sample, this clone turned up a few times. V is TRBV23-1 and J is TRBJ2-1; 7 bases map to TRBD2. TRBV23-1 belongs to the ORF category, with a function that is uncertain. With 10 bases clipped from V and 5 bases from J, the junction kept 11 bases outside the gene matches. The CDR3 contains 14 residues. The CDR3 here is CATIGREMHNEQFF. The CDR3 DNA is TGCGCCACGATCGGGCGGGAGATGCACAATGAGCAGTTCTTC.

The CDR3 DNA is TGTGCCAGCACCCCTGGTGGTCGGGGGGCAGGAGAGACCCAGTACTTC. Its protein is CASTPGGRGAGETQYF. The V call is TRBV5-8, the J call TRBJ2-5; possibly TRBD2 for D (7 bases). Germline V gene lookup returns CDR1 SGHTS and CDR2 YDEGEE. The CDR3 is made up of 16 amino acids. V shed 6 bases and J shed 4 bases, with 22 bases lying between them.

The V gene is TRBV7-9, the J gene TRBJ2-2; the D gene is possibly TRBD2 (7 bases). V lost 6 bases to trimming and J lost 6 bases, with 14 bases between them. The CDR3 is 14 amino acids. Germline assignment: CDR1 SEHNR and CDR2 FQNEAQ (reference sequence). The CDR3: CASRGGGSAGELFF. The CDR3 nucleotides are TGTGCCAGCAGGGGCGGGGGCTCGGCCGGGGAGCTGTTTTTT.